Presented here are 16 T cell receptor beta chains from one specimen sequenced in a study of vaccination and CD4 T cells after COVID-19. The Oncomine TCR Beta short-read assay was what sequenced the DNA obtained from cultured CD4+ T cells. MiXCR was run by TCRdb on the PCR reads, yielding one entry per CDR3 protein. The table records about 20,000 distinct CDR3 sequences, roughly three fifths of them present only once. Their antigens remain unidentified. Indicated treatment: roughly 10-day PBMC culture with coronavirus spike peptide pools or control peptides (ViraFEST assay). Sequenced sample: CD4+ T cells from blood, cultured in vitro. The source of these receptors is a human donor who had recovered from COVID-19.

This clonotype occurred a few times. This rearrangement joins TRBV28 to TRBJ2-2, with D hard to call. Germline V gene data show CDR1 as MDHEN and CDR2 as SYDVKM. V gave up 5 bases and J gave up 6 bases, with 10 bases separating them. The CDR3 spans 13 residues. CDR3 DNA: TGTGCCAGCAGTCGGGTCGACCCCGGGGAGCTGTTTTTT. It translates to CASSRVDPGELFF.

The chain employs TRBV5-1 and TRBJ1-1, with 7 bases matching TRBD1. V was clipped by 1 base and J by 1 base; unmatched bases: 4. CDR1 is SGHRS and CDR2 is YFSETQ in the germline V gene. This CDR3 is 15 amino acids long. The CDR3 sequence: CASSLLSGGNTEAFF. The CDR3 region has the DNA TGCGCCAGCAGCTTGCTGTCAGGGGGGAACACTGAAGCTTTCTTT.

This chain connects TRBV20-1 to TRBJ1-6; D is possibly TRBD1 (6 bases). Germline CDR1 is DFQATT and CDR2 is SNEGSKA (reference sequence). CDR3 length equals 14 residues. V shed 2 bases and J shed 11 bases, with 16 bases lying between them. CDR3 coding DNA: TGCAGTGCTAGAATAGCCTCCGGGACAACACCCCTCCACTTT. It yields the protein CSARIASGTTPLHF.

The table lists this clonotype with a count of one. The V call is TRBV28, the J call TRBJ2-7; TRBD1 is a possible D gene (6 bases). CDR3 length equals 15 residues. The V gene lost 6 bases and the J gene lost 1 base, with 16 bases spanning the gap. Germline loops: CDR1 MDHEN, CDR2 SYDVKM. The CDR3 sequence: CASRTGSSMSYEQYF. The CDR3 DNA is TGTGCCAGCAGAACAGGGTCTTCTATGTCCTACGAGCAGTACTTC.

This clonotype was seen just once. The V gene is TRBV5-1, the J gene TRBJ2-5, with 14 bases fitting TRBD2. Unmatched junction bases numbered 12, after V lost 4 bases and J lost 4 bases. The CDR3 loop spans 18 amino acids. Per germline, CDR1 SGHRS and CDR2 YFSETQ. CDR3: CASSPQGLAGVYGETQYF. In DNA form, the CDR3 reads TGCGCCAGCAGCCCCCAGGGACTAGCGGGGGTCTATGGAGAGACCCAGTACTTC. The variable domain in full, with the rest retrieved from reference TRBV5-1 and TRBJ2-5, is KAGVTQTPRYLIKTRGQQVTLSCSPISGHRSVSWYQQTPGQGLQFLFEYFSETQRNKGNFPGRFSGRQFSNSRSEMNVSTLELGDSALYLCASSPQGLAGVYGETQYFGPGTRLLVL.

The chain joins TRBV6-5 to TRBJ2-7; D call uncertain. The V end was cut by 4 bases, the J end by 6 bases, with 10 bases between. This CDR3 spans 12 amino acids. CDR1 is MNHEY, CDR2 SVGAGI, per germline. The chain's CDR3 is CASSSILSEQYF. Written as DNA, the CDR3 is TGTGCCAGCAGTTCTATTCTCTCCGAGCAGTACTTC.

This clonotype occurred a few times. The chain recombines TRBV6-1 with TRBJ1-2; tentatively, D is TRBD1 (5 bases). The ends were cut back, 8 bases at V and 0 bases at J, with 10 bases in the middle. This CDR3 has 13 residues. Germline assignment: CDR1 MNHNS and CDR2 SASEGT. The CDR3 spells CASSRGANYGYTF. The CDR3 DNA reads as TGTGCCAGCTCTAGGGGAGCTAACTATGGCTACACCTTC.

V and J are TRBV28 and TRBJ1-2, with D unresolved. V lost 4 bases, J lost 5 bases, and 5 bases lay in between. The CDR3 has 11 residues. The germline CDR1 and CDR2 sequences are MDHEN and SYDVKM. The CDR3 bases are TGTGCCAGCAGTTATCATTATGGCTACACCTTC. Its translation: CASSYHYGYTF.

This chain joins TRBV18 and TRBJ2-3; no reliable D call. Trimming stripped 0 bases from V and 3 bases from J, with 7 bases between. Germline V gives CDR1 KGHSH, CDR2 LQKENI. This CDR3 is built from 14 residues. The CDR3 sequence is CASSPPTVTDTQYF. In DNA form, the CDR3 reads TGTGCCAGCTCACCACCTACGGTTACAGATACGCAGTATTTT.

V gene TRBV12-3 or TRBV12-4 combines with J gene TRBJ2-7; 9 bases line up with TRBD2. The CDR3 totals 15 residues. Trimming at V came to 3 bases and at J to 0 bases, leaving 3 bases not matched to a gene. The CDR3 DNA sequence: TGTGCCAGCAGTTTGGTTAGCGGGAGCTCCTACGAGCAGTACTTC. As protein: CASSLVSGSSYEQYF.

The V call is TRBV20-1, the J call TRBJ1-5; D not certain. The germline V and J ends were trimmed by 1 base and 3 bases, with 4 bases remaining between them. Germline V lookup: CDR1 DFQATT, CDR2 SNEGSKA (reference sequence). The CDR3 loop spans 12 amino acids. This CDR3 reads CSARGDNQPQHF. The CDR3 bases are TGCAGTGCTAGAGGGGACAATCAGCCCCAGCATTTT.

This chain links TRBV27 with TRBJ2-3; tentative D call: TRBD1 (5 bases). This CDR3 region has 17 residues. From germline, CDR1 is MNHEY and CDR2 SMNVEV (reference sequence). Trimming left V 3 bases short and J 3 bases short, with 19 bases between. CDR3 in amino acids: CASSFDAKGWTTDTQYF. CDR3 coding DNA: TGTGCCAGCAGTTTTGACGCCAAGGGGTGGACGACAGATACGCAGTATTTT.

This rearrangement joins TRBV14 to TRBJ1-1; a weak D match, TRBD1 (6 bases). From germline, CDR1 is SGHDN and CDR2 FVKESK. The ends were cut back, 2 bases at V and 5 bases at J, with 12 bases in the middle. The CDR3 runs 14 residues. For the CDR3, the DNA is TGTGCCAGCAGCCAAAGTCTCAGGGGTACTGAAGCTTTCTTT. It is translated as CASSQSLRGTEAFF.

In this sample, this clonotype turned up a few times. The J gene is TRBJ1-2, the V gene TRBV20-1, with D unresolved. The germline CDR1 and CDR2 sequences are DFQATT and SNEGSKA (reference sequence). The CDR3 totals 13 residues. The V gene lost 8 bases and the J gene lost 2 bases, with 15 bases spanning the gap. The CDR3 is CSTQPDQNYGYTF. CDR3 in DNA: TGCAGTACCCAGCCGGACCAAAACTATGGCTACACCTTC.

This clonotype was seen more than once but under ten times. This chain links TRBV7-2 with TRBJ1-2; D may be TRBD1 (6 bases). V lost 1 base and J 4 bases, leaving 10 bases between the germline ends. The CDR3 runs 14 residues. CDR1 is SGHTA and CDR2 is FQGNSA in the germline V gene. CDR3 DNA: TGTGCCAGCAGCTTAGGGACAGCGGCCTATGGCTACACCTTC. Protein: CASSLGTAAYGYTF.

The chain is built from TRBV2 and TRBJ1-2, with TRBD1 matching 7 bases. Germline CDR1 SNHLY, CDR2 FYNNEI. With V trimmed by 5 bases and J by 4 bases, 4 bases remained unmatched. The CDR3 length is 13 residues. The CDR3 loop reads CASSSGQSYGYTF. The CDR3 DNA is TGTGCCAGCAGTTCGGGACAGAGCTATGGCTACACCTTC.